This T cell receptor beta chain is drawn from a study of blood T cell repertoires in COVID-19. In the original processing: Estimation of nucleated cell counts was performed using reference gene primer amplification. Profiled with immunoSEQ multiplex PCR; TCRdb holds only in-frame clones, not every one. V, J and clone size were drawn from that table, and D and trimming were deduced from the DNA. The sample holds about 100,000 clones; 90% to 95% are singletons and the top ten take 1% to 1.5%. The V end was cut by 6 bases, the J end by 6 bases, with 20 bases between. Germline loops: CDR1 MNHNY, CDR2 SVGAGI (reference sequence). CDR3 length equals 15 residues.

The source material was peripheral blood. The receptor's source is a woman aged 25 to 39 with acute or convalescent COVID-19. The chain is built from TRBV6-6 and TRBJ1-1; D perhaps matches TRBD1 (6 bases). The CDR3 region has the DNA TGTGCCAGCAGACCACGGGGGGCGGGGGTCCCTGAAGCTTTCTTT. This sequence encodes CASRPRGAGVPEAFF.